The rows below give T cell receptor beta chains drawn from one sample of a study of cytomegalovirus exposure and HLA in healthy donors. The assay was immunoSEQ multiplex PCR, and TCRdb's table has in-frame clones only and misses some. The table records roughly 110,000 clones, about three quarters of them present only once. The sample was PBMCs. These receptor sequences come from a female donor in good health and CMV-seronegative. Both conserved end residues are part of each CDR3. Each record gives: J gene, V gene, clone size, D gene, CDR3 length, CDR3 protein, CDR3 DNA. A D gene is named only where the DNA matches it firmly. Clone sizes are given selectively: once, few, many, or a class where the clone is expanded.

j_gene: TRBJ1-1; v_gene: TRBV7-6; abundance: NA; d_gene: NA; len: 17; CDR3aa: CASSASPLRVGNTEAFF; CDR3nt: TGTGCCAGCAGCGCCTCACCCCTCAGGGTCGGGAACACTGAAGCTTTCTTT
j_gene: TRBJ1-2; v_gene: TRBV20-1; abundance: once; d_gene: NA; len: 11; CDR3aa: CSAQHQGGYTF; CDR3nt: TGCAGTGCCCAACACCAGGGGGGCTACACCTTC
j_gene: TRBJ2-2; v_gene: TRBV7-9; abundance: NA; d_gene: NA; len: 16; CDR3aa: CASSGLDSTGTGELFF; CDR3nt: TGTGCCAGCAGCGGGCTGGACTCCACGGGGACCGGGGAGCTGTTTTTT
j_gene: TRBJ1-5; v_gene: TRBV6-5; abundance: NA; d_gene: NA; len: 14; CDR3aa: CASSEGLRRQPQHF; CDR3nt: TGTGCCAGCAGTGAAGGTTTGCGGCGCCAGCCCCAGCATTTT
j_gene: TRBJ1-1; v_gene: TRBV6-1; abundance: NA; d_gene: NA; len: 15; CDR3aa: CASSEREVVNTEAFF; CDR3nt: TGTGCCAGCAGTGAACGTGAGGTGGTGAACACTGAAGCTTTCTTT
j_gene: TRBJ1-4; v_gene: TRBV6-1; abundance: NA; d_gene: TRBD1; len: 14; CDR3aa: CASSDGTGVEKLFF; CDR3nt: TGTGCCAGCAGTGACGGGACAGGGGTCGAAAAACTGTTTTTT
j_gene: TRBJ2-3; v_gene: TRBV11-2; abundance: NA; d_gene: TRBD2; len: 15; CDR3aa: CASSYSGGAGNTQYF; CDR3nt: TGTGCCAGCAGTTATAGCGGGGGGGCAGGAAATACGCAGTATTTT
j_gene: TRBJ2-5; v_gene: TRBV19; abundance: NA; d_gene: NA; len: 15; CDR3aa: CASSVLGQLGETQYF; CDR3nt: TGTGCCAGTAGCGTCCTGGGGCAGCTGGGGGAGACCCAGTACTTC
j_gene: TRBJ1-4; v_gene: TRBV28; abundance: NA; d_gene: NA; len: 14; CDR3aa: CASTGGRGGEKLFF; CDR3nt: TGTGCCAGCACGGGGGGACGCGGGGGTGAAAAACTGTTTTTT
j_gene: TRBJ2-5; v_gene: TRBV7-9; abundance: once; d_gene: TRBD1; len: 15; CDR3aa: CASSPRQGSQETQYF; CDR3nt: TGTGCCAGCAGCCCGAGACAGGGGTCCCAAGAGACCCAGTACTTC
j_gene: TRBJ2-1; v_gene: TRBV5-1; abundance: NA; d_gene: TRBD2; len: 18; CDR3aa: CASSHTPTSGGAFDEQFF; CDR3nt: TGCGCCAGCAGCCACACCCCGACTAGCGGGGGGGCCTTCGATGAGCAGTTCTTC
j_gene: TRBJ1-2; v_gene: TRBV5-1; abundance: NA; d_gene: TRBD1; len: 15; CDR3aa: CASSLPTGGGYGYTF; CDR3nt: TGCGCCAGCAGCTTGCCGACAGGGGGCGGATATGGCTACACCTTC
j_gene: TRBJ1-2; v_gene: TRBV30; abundance: NA; d_gene: NA; len: 14; CDR3aa: CAWSVFEGDYGYTF; CDR3nt: TGTGCCTGGAGTGTATTTGAGGGGGACTATGGCTACACCTTC
j_gene: TRBJ1-2; v_gene: TRBV19; abundance: NA; d_gene: TRBD1; len: 12; CDR3aa: CASGTVNYGYTF; CDR3nt: TGTGCCAGCGGGACAGTAAACTATGGCTACACCTTC
j_gene: TRBJ1-1; v_gene: TRBV12-5; abundance: NA; d_gene: TRBD1; len: 16; CDR3aa: CASGSRQGALHTEAFF; CDR3nt: TGTGCTAGTGGTTCCCGACAGGGGGCTCTCCACACTGAAGCTTTCTTT
j_gene: TRBJ2-7; v_gene: TRBV19; abundance: once; d_gene: TRBD2; len: 15; CDR3aa: CASSIGLAGTYEQYF; CDR3nt: TGTGCCAGTAGTATCGGTCTAGCGGGGACCTACGAGCAGTACTTC
j_gene: TRBJ2-7; v_gene: TRBV2; abundance: NA; d_gene: NA; len: 14; CDR3aa: CASSGAARSYEQYF; CDR3nt: TGTGCCAGCAGTGGGGCAGCCCGCTCCTACGAGCAGTACTTC
j_gene: TRBJ2-5; v_gene: TRBV30; abundance: NA; d_gene: NA; len: 13; CDR3aa: CAWNPRSQETQYF; CDR3nt: TGTGCCTGGAACCCCCGGTCGCAAGAGACCCAGTACTTC
j_gene: TRBJ2-2; v_gene: TRBV7-6; abundance: NA; d_gene: TRBD1; len: 18; CDR3aa: CASSSYPRQGLNTGELFF; CDR3nt: TGTGCCAGCAGCTCGTATCCCCGACAGGGCCTAAACACCGGGGAGCTGTTTTTT
j_gene: TRBJ1-6; v_gene: TRBV6-4; abundance: NA; d_gene: NA; len: 14; CDR3aa: CASRLVAGESPLHF; CDR3nt: TGTGCCAGCAGGCTAGTGGCAGGGGAATCACCCCTCCACTTT
j_gene: TRBJ2-7; v_gene: TRBV28; abundance: few; d_gene: NA; len: 13; CDR3aa: CASSSTDSPKYYF; CDR3nt: TGTGCCAGCAGTTCCACCGACAGCCCCAAGTATTACTTC
j_gene: TRBJ2-7; v_gene: TRBV29-1; abundance: NA; d_gene: NA; len: 15; CDR3aa: CSVTHRGAGSYEQYF; CDR3nt: TGCAGCGTTACGCACAGGGGCGCGGGATCCTACGAGCAGTACTTC
j_gene: TRBJ1-1; v_gene: TRBV4-1; abundance: few; d_gene: NA; len: 13; CDR3aa: CASKSPGRTEAFF; CDR3nt: TGCGCCAGCAAAAGCCCAGGGCGGACTGAAGCTTTCTTT
j_gene: TRBJ1-2; v_gene: TRBV6-1; abundance: few; d_gene: TRBD1; len: 13; CDR3aa: CASRRRGTDGYTF; CDR3nt: TGTGCCAGCAGGAGGAGGGGGACAGATGGCTACACCTTC
j_gene: TRBJ2-3; v_gene: TRBV9; abundance: NA; d_gene: NA; len: 16; CDR3aa: CASSVEGQHSTDTQYF; CDR3nt: TGTGCCAGCAGTGTGGAGGGACAGCATAGCACAGATACGCAGTATTTT
j_gene: TRBJ2-4; v_gene: TRBV27; abundance: NA; d_gene: NA; len: 15; CDR3aa: CASSLSNVAKNIQYF; CDR3nt: TGTGCCAGCAGTTTATCTAATGTGGCCAAAAACATTCAGTACTTC
j_gene: TRBJ1-2; v_gene: TRBV2; abundance: NA; d_gene: TRBD1; len: 14; CDR3aa: CASSGQVSNYGYTF; CDR3nt: TGTGCCAGCAGCGGACAGGTTTCTAACTATGGCTACACCTTC
j_gene: TRBJ2-5; v_gene: TRBV6-6; abundance: NA; d_gene: NA; len: 15; CDR3aa: CASSYFSQSRETQYF; CDR3nt: TGTGCCAGCAGTTACTTTTCCCAGAGCAGGGAGACCCAGTACTTC
j_gene: TRBJ1-2; v_gene: TRBV18; abundance: NA; d_gene: NA; len: 13; CDR3aa: CASSPTENYGYTF; CDR3nt: TGTGCCAGCTCCCCGACAGAGAACTATGGCTACACCTTC
j_gene: TRBJ2-5; v_gene: TRBV15; abundance: NA; d_gene: TRBD1; len: 14; CDR3aa: CATSTGTGQETQYF; CDR3nt: TGTGCCACCAGTACCGGGACAGGGCAGGAGACCCAGTACTTC
j_gene: TRBJ2-2; v_gene: TRBV5-1; abundance: once; d_gene: NA; len: 14; CDR3aa: CASSLSGNTGELFF; CDR3nt: TGCGCCAGCAGCTTGTCAGGGAACACCGGGGAGCTGTTTTTT